This T cell receptor beta chain came from a study of blood T cell repertoires in COVID-19. As for the study in general: Acute and convalescent COVID-19 samples came from the United States, Italy and Spain.

Recruitment covered about 25 US areas and drew participants whose ages spanned roughly 18 to 89 years. Categorization into cohorts depended on clinical history that participants reported. In the study's own analysis: Researchers report that nucleated cell counts were estimated from reference gene primer amplification. Method: immunoSEQ multiplex PCR; TCRdb's copy keeps in-frame clones and lacks some. The V and J calls and clone size were taken over from that table, and D and trimming were inferred from the DNA. The sample shows 120,000 to 150,000 clones, around 84% of them seen only once. Sample: PBMCs or T cells enriched from blood (not recorded which). This TCR derives from a woman between 45 and 65 years old who had been exposed to COVID-19.

The chain's CDR3 is CASDPGGLDGYTF. Here the CDR3 DNA reads TGTGCCAGCGATCCAGGGGGCTTAGATGGCTACACCTTC. This chain uses TRBV7-9 with TRBJ1-2; 8 bases fit TRBD1. The CDR3 spans 13 residues. Trimming removed 8 bases from V and 6 bases from J; junction bases left unmatched: 8. CDR1 is SEHNR, CDR2 FQNEAQ, per germline (reference sequence).